This entry lists 9 T cell receptor beta chains sequenced from one sample in a study of shared clonotypes between healthy human individuals. CD45RO-negative cells were positively selected for CCR7, leaving out terminally differentiated effector memory CD45RA+ cells. Measured with immunoSEQ multiplex PCR; TCRdb has only the in-frame clones, and not every one. The sample shows about 1,900,000 clones, about 95% of them seen only once. Sequencing was performed on naive CD8+ T cells sorted from blood. The receptors were sampled from a man aged 18-30 years in good health.

This chain's CDR3 is CASSLSTTGDHGYTF. The CDR3 nucleotides are TGTGCCAGCAGCTTAAGCACGACAGGGGACCATGGCTACACCTTC. The J gene is TRBJ1-2, the V gene TRBV7-9, with TRBD1 matching 8 bases. CDR1 SEHNR and CDR2 FQNEAQ come from the germline V gene (reference sequence). V dropped 2 bases and J dropped 6; count of bases not matched to a gene: 8. The CDR3 consists of 15 residues.

CDR3 coding DNA: TGCAGCGTTGAGCCGGGACTAGAAACGGGAGATACGCAGTATTTT. Translation: CSVEPGLETGDTQYF. The gene calls are TRBV29-1 and TRBJ2-3, with 8 bases matching TRBD2. Germline V gene lookup returns CDR1 SQVTM and CDR2 ANQGSEA. J was trimmed by 5 bases and V by 3 bases; bases with no gene match: 10. CDR3 size: 15 residues.

The chain recombines TRBV5-6 with TRBJ1-1, with 10 nucleotides matching TRBD1. This CDR3 contains 16 residues. Germline loops: CDR1 SGHDT, CDR2 YYEEEE. V lost 3 bases and J lost 4; bases outside the gene matches: 9. The CDR3: CASSSRTGGLFTEAFF. The CDR3 DNA reads as TGTGCCAGCAGCTCGCGGACAGGGGGTTTATTCACTGAAGCTTTCTTT. Full variable domain (remainder filled in from reference TRBV5-6 and TRBJ1-1): DAGVTQSPTHLIKTRGQQVTLRCSPKSGHDTVSWYQQALGQGPQFIFQYYEEEERQRGNFPDRFSGHQFPNYSSELNVNALLLGDSALYLCASSSRTGGLFTEAFFGQGTRLTVV.

The chain combines TRBV14 with TRBJ2-7; 10 bases are a match to TRBD1. Germline CDR1 and CDR2: SGHDN and FVKESK. CDR3 length: 16 amino acids. Trimming took 0 bases from V and 6 from J; bases not matched to a gene: 8. CDR3 sequence reads: CASSQDRTGGPGEQYF. The CDR3 DNA sequence: TGTGCCAGCAGCCAAGATAGGACAGGGGGTCCGGGCGAGCAGTACTTC.

The chain combines TRBV6-5 with TRBJ1-1; D unresolved. V lost 5 bases and J lost 2, with 12 bases in between. This CDR3 has 14 amino acids. Germline loops: CDR1 MNHEY, CDR2 SVGAGI. The DNA for the CDR3 is TGTGCCAGCAGTGCCTTCGGGGAAAACACTGAAGCTTTCTTT. This gives the protein CASSAFGENTEAFF.

The chain has TRBV27 and TRBJ2-7, with 11 bases identical to TRBD1. Trimming cost V 6 bases and J 2 bases; bases outside gene matches: 12. The CDR3 has 17 residues. CDR1 and CDR2 (germline): MNHEY, SMNVEV (reference sequence). CDR3 bases: TGTGCCAGCAGCTCCGGACTCGGGACAGGGGGGGCCTACGAGCAGTACTTC. Amino acid sequence: CASSSGLGTGGAYEQYF.

This chain links TRBV9 with TRBJ2-6; D gene unclear. The CDR3 has 14 amino acids. Trimming shortened V by 3 bases and J by 1 base, and 5 bases separated the two germline ends. In germline, CDR1 is SGDLS, CDR2 YYNGEE. In nucleotides, the CDR3 is TGTGCCAGCAGCGCGGAATCTGGGGCCAACGTCCTGACTTTC. Translated, it gives CASSAESGANVLTF.

As concerns this clone: The junction departs from germline at one end; a sequencing error may be responsible. DNA of the CDR3: TGTGCTAGCAGCTTAGCAATCGGGCCAGGGTCCTACAATGAGCAGTTCTTC. Amino acid sequence: CASSLAIGPGSYNEQFF. The chain combines TRBV7-7 with TRBJ2-1; D might be TRBD1 (5 bases). Germline lookup yields CDR1 SSHAT and CDR2 FNYEAQ (reference sequence). The CDR3 is 17 amino acids.

This clone appeared once. This chain connects TRBV2 to TRBJ2-7, with 12 bases identical to TRBD2. Losses at the gene ends were 8 bases for V and 0 bases for J; bases not matched to a gene: 5. Per the germline V gene, CDR1 is SNHLY and CDR2 is FYNNEI. The CDR3 runs to 15 residues. CDR3 sequence reads: CASVWTSGDSYEQYF. Here the CDR3 DNA reads TGTGCCAGCGTATGGACTAGCGGGGACTCCTACGAGCAGTACTTC.